The 15 T cell receptor beta chains presented below share a single source sample, sequenced in a study of blood T cell repertoires in COVID-19. The protocol was immunoSEQ multiplex PCR, while the TCRdb copy is restricted to in-frame clones and leaves out a portion. This repertoire shows about 240,000 clones, about 83% found once; its top ten account for roughly 1.9%. The sequenced sample was peripheral blood. The receptors shown here come from a man aged 25 to 40 who had recovered from COVID-19.

This chain links TRBV6-5 with TRBJ2-7; D may be TRBD2 (6 bases). The germline gives CDR1 MNHEY, CDR2 SVGAGI. The CDR3 is made up of 14 amino acids. V lost 6 bases to trimming and J lost 2 bases, with 14 bases between them. Here the CDR3 reads CASRRRGETYEQYF. The CDR3 DNA is TGTGCCAGCAGACGCCGCGGGGAGACCTACGAGCAGTACTTC.

This chain links TRBV5-1 with TRBJ2-1; 7 bases are shared with TRBD2. The V gene's germline CDR1 is SGHRS and CDR2 YFSETQ. The CDR3 has 14 residues. The V gene end was trimmed by 6 bases and the J gene end by 1 base; junction bases not matched to a gene: 4. CDR3 in amino acids: CASTDGGSYNEQFF. CDR3 nucleotide sequence: TGCGCCAGCACAGACGGGGGGTCCTACAATGAGCAGTTCTTC.

The rearrangement joins TRBV28 to TRBJ2-2; D is possibly TRBD1 (6 bases). Germline V gives CDR1 MDHEN, CDR2 SYDVKM. The CDR3 loop spans 15 amino acids. The V gene lost 2 bases and the J gene lost 2 bases, with 9 bases spanning the gap. CDR3 protein: CASSLQGSNTGELFF. CDR3 sequence (DNA): TGTGCCAGCAGTTTACAGGGGTCCAACACCGGGGAGCTGTTTTTT.

The chain uses TRBV7-6 and TRBJ1-6; D is possibly TRBD1 (6 bases). Germline CDR1 SGHVS, CDR2 FNYEAQ. CDR3 length: 15 residues. V gave up 6 bases and J gave up 2 bases, with 11 bases separating them. DNA for the CDR3: TGTGCCAGCAGTGAACAGGGCACCTATAATTCACCCCTCCACTTT. The encoded protein is CASSEQGTYNSPLHF.

The table lists this clone with a few counts. The V gene is TRBV9, the J gene TRBJ1-5, with 10 bases lining up with TRBD1. With V trimmed by 4 bases and J by 7 bases, 8 bases remained unmatched. The CDR3 runs 15 residues. Germline V lookup: CDR1 SGDLS, CDR2 YYNGEE. CDR3 DNA: TGTGCCAGCAGCTCATCCTCGACAGGGGGCCAGCCCCAGCATTTT. Amino acid sequence: CASSSSSTGGQPQHF.

This rearrangement joins TRBV10-1 to TRBJ2-5, with TRBD2 as a possible D gene (6 bases). The CDR3 has 13 residues. With 6 bases removed from V and 2 bases from J, the gap between germline ends came to 10 bases. Germline V gene lookup returns CDR1 WNHNN and CDR2 SYGVQD (reference sequence). CDR3 region: CASSGGFQETQYF. DNA of the CDR3: TGCGCCAGCAGCGGGGGATTTCAAGAGACCCAGTACTTC.

The chain is built from TRBV5-4 and TRBJ2-5, with 11 positions matching TRBD2. The J segment lost 2 bases and the V segment lost 4 bases, leaving 7 bases of the junction unmatched. The CDR3 has 16 residues. CDR1 and CDR2 from the germline V gene are SGHNT and YYREEE (reference sequence). DNA for the CDR3: TGTGCCAGCAGCAAAAGACTAGCGGGGCTTCAAGAGACCCAGTACTTC. Translated, it gives CASSKRLAGLQETQYF.

V and J are TRBV6-5 and TRBJ2-2; 7 bases agree with TRBD1. The CDR3 runs to 13 residues. Germline V gene data show CDR1 as MNHEY and CDR2 as SVGAGI. Germline trimming cut 10 bases from V and 0 bases from J; bases unmatched to any gene: 2. The CDR3 here is CATGTANTGELFF. Here the CDR3 DNA reads TGTGCCACCGGGACAGCGAACACCGGGGAGCTGTTTTTT.

This chain links TRBV19 with TRBJ2-1, with 10 bases matching TRBD2. Trimming removed 3 bases from V and 9 bases from J; junction bases left unmatched: 5. This CDR3 comprises 14 residues. Germline V gene data show CDR1 as LNHDA and CDR2 as SQIVND (reference sequence). The DNA for the CDR3 is TGTGCCAGTAGTATCGGGACTAGCGTGGGTGAGCAGTTCTTC. Translating gives CASSIGTSVGEQFF.

The CDR3 here is CASSEGQGFSEQYF. The CDR3 coding sequence is TGCGCCAGCAGTGAGGGACAGGGTTTCTCCGAGCAGTACTTC. The chain employs TRBV10-2 and TRBJ2-7, with 8 bases identical to TRBD1. The germline V gene encodes CDR1 WSHSY and CDR2 SAAADI. CDR3 length equals 14 residues. V lost 2 bases and J lost 6; bases outside the gene matches: 6.

The genes are TRBV7-9 and TRBJ2-5; a possible D gene is TRBD1 (6 bases). Trimming took 1 base from V and 5 from J, leaving 14 bases between them. Germline values: CDR1 SEHNR, CDR2 FQNEAQ (reference sequence). This CDR3 comprises 15 residues. CDR3 amino acids: CASSLDANTGETQYF. The CDR3 DNA follows: TGTGCCAGCAGCTTAGACGCCAATACAGGGGAGACCCAGTACTTC.

The chain combines TRBV4-1 with TRBJ2-7, with a weak D call TRBD1 (6 bases). V dropped 0 bases and J dropped 2 bases, with 14 bases sitting between them. This CDR3 contains 16 residues. Germline V gene lookup returns CDR1 MGHRA and CDR2 YSYEKL. The CDR3 loop is CASSQESQGFAYEQYF. The DNA for the CDR3 is TGCGCCAGCAGCCAAGAATCCCAGGGGTTTGCCTACGAGCAGTACTTC.

The chain is built from TRBV5-6 and TRBJ1-2; maybe TRBD1 (5 bases). Germline CDR1 and CDR2: SGHDT and YYEEEE. The CDR3 extends over 15 amino acids. V was cut by 5 bases and J by 0 bases, with 14 bases left in between. In DNA form, the CDR3 reads TGTGCCAGCAGATGGAGGGACCGCACTAACTATGGCTACACCTTC. Residues: CASRWRDRTNYGYTF.

The gene calls are TRBV19 and TRBJ2-6; D may be TRBD2 (5 bases). The CDR3 length is 17 residues. CDR1 is LNHDA and CDR2 is SQIVND in the germline V gene (reference sequence). V shed 4 bases and J shed 0 bases, with 13 bases lying between them. For the CDR3, the DNA is TGTGCCAGTAGTACTCTGGACTTTTCCTCTGGGGCCAACGTCCTGACTTTC. Its protein product is CASSTLDFSSGANVLTF.

The V and J genes are TRBV6-5 and TRBJ2-7, with 9 bases fitting TRBD1. Germline lookup yields CDR1 MNHEY and CDR2 SVGAGI. With V trimmed by 7 bases and J by 4 bases, 11 bases remained unmatched. The CDR3 contains 15 residues. This CDR3 reads CASTKRPGQGYEQYF. CDR3 coding DNA: TGTGCCAGCACAAAGCGACCGGGACAGGGTTACGAGCAGTACTTC.